This TCR beta chain was obtained from a study of blood T cell repertoires in COVID-19. The CDR3 extends over 14 amino acids. After removal of 3 bases from V and 4 bases from J, the junction contained 2 bases not matched to a gene. CDR1 and CDR2 (germline): SGHKS, YYEKEE (reference sequence). Only in-frame clones appear in the TCRdb table, and some are missing; sequencing was by immunoSEQ multiplex PCR. The sample carries about 120,000 clones, roughly 87% recorded once. The chain recombines TRBV5-5 with TRBJ1-5; the match to TRBD1 covers 9 bases. This receptor was obtained from an elderly man with acute or convalescent COVID-19. Material for sequencing was peripheral blood. The CDR3 here is CASSWTGANQPQHF. The CDR3 coding sequence is TGTGCCAGCAGCTGGACAGGGGCTAATCAGCCCCAGCATTTT.